What follows are 14 T cell receptor beta chains derived from one specimen sequenced in a study of T cell responses to AZD1222 COVID-19 vaccine. TCRdb keeps only in-frame clones here, not all; method: immunoSEQ multiplex PCR. The table records about 160,000 clones, approximately 90% of them present only once. Source: peripheral blood, taken on day 0 of MenACWY control vaccination. The origin of the receptors is an adult in good health.

This clone was counted a few times. This chain links TRBV18 with TRBJ2-2; D remains unclear. CDR1 and CDR2 (germline): KGHSH, LQKENI. V shed 3 bases and J shed 0 bases, with 5 bases lying between them. This CDR3 has 14 residues. The CDR3 region is CASSPMPNTGELFF. CDR3 DNA sequence: TGTGCCAGCTCACCTATGCCGAACACCGGGGAGCTGTTTTTT.

V gene TRBV4-2 combines with J gene TRBJ1-1; D gene uncertain. V was trimmed by 2 bases and J by 8 bases, leaving 9 bases between them. The germline V gene encodes CDR1 LGHNA and CDR2 YNFKEQ. The CDR3 spans 12 residues. The CDR3 region is CASSQTNLEAFF. DNA for the CDR3: TGTGCCAGCAGCCAAACAAACCTCGAAGCTTTCTTT.

The chain uses TRBV5-1 and TRBJ1-1; the D gene is possibly TRBD1 (6 bases). V was cut by 4 bases and J by 1 base, with 14 bases left in between. The CDR3 contains 15 residues. In germline, CDR1 is SGHRS, CDR2 YFSETQ. Here the CDR3 reads CASSLGRGGNTEAFF. CDR3 in DNA: TGCGCCAGCAGCCTTGGCAGGGGAGGGAACACTGAAGCTTTCTTT.

The chain joins TRBV6-6 to TRBJ1-2, with a possible D match to TRBD1 (6 bases). The CDR3 loop spans 14 amino acids. V gave up 6 bases and J gave up 8 bases, with 19 bases separating them. In germline, CDR1 is MNHNY, CDR2 SVGAGI (reference sequence). The CDR3 loop is CASSHQTTGFGYTF. As DNA, the CDR3 is TGTGCCAGCAGCCACCAAACTACAGGGTTCGGCTACACCTTC.

CDR3 in amino acids: CASRGTSGSFNYNEQFF. The CDR3 DNA follows: TGTGCCAGCAGGGGGACTAGCGGGAGTTTTAACTACAATGAGCAGTTCTTC. The rearrangement links TRBV28 to TRBJ2-1; 14 bases line up with TRBD2. With 6 bases clipped from V and 3 bases from J, the junction kept 7 bases outside the gene matches. The CDR3 length is 17 residues. Germline loops: CDR1 MDHEN, CDR2 SYDVKM.

V gene TRBV24-1 combines with J gene TRBJ2-7, with 10 nucleotides matching TRBD1. Losses at the gene ends were 7 bases for V and 3 bases for J; bases not matched to a gene: 2. Per the germline V gene, CDR1 is KGHDR and CDR2 is SFDVKD. CDR3 length: 13 residues. The CDR3 region has the DNA TGTGCCACCAGCCGGGACAGGGGCTACGAGCAGTACTTC. Its translation is CATSRDRGYEQYF.

This clone showed up just a few times. This sequence joins TRBV15 and TRBJ2-7, with D unresolved. Looked up from germline, CDR1 is LNHNV and CDR2 is YYDKDF (reference sequence). Trimming cost V 0 bases and J 2 bases, with 8 bases left between them. The CDR3 is 14 amino acids. CDR3 sequence: CATSREGSPYEQYF. In nucleotides, the CDR3 is TGTGCCACCAGCAGAGAAGGGTCCCCCTACGAGCAGTACTTC.

The V call is TRBV28, the J call TRBJ2-7; no definite D call. This CDR3 is built from 12 residues. Germline V gives CDR1 MDHEN, CDR2 SYDVKM. The germline V and J ends were trimmed by 5 bases and 7 bases, with 12 bases remaining between them. In nucleotides, the CDR3 is TGTGCCAGCAGTCCCCCCTTGGAAGAGCAGTACTTC. This sequence encodes CASSPPLEEQYF.

This chain joins TRBV18 and TRBJ1-1; D gene ambiguous. Germline V gives CDR1 KGHSH, CDR2 LQKENI. V lost 3 bases and J lost 7, with 9 bases in between. The CDR3 covers 12 residues. The DNA of the CDR3 is TGTGCCAGCTCACCTTCAGAGAATGAAGCTTTCTTT. Translating it yields CASSPSENEAFF.

This chain joins TRBV9 and TRBJ1-1, with a tentative D call TRBD1 (6 bases). V gave up 0 bases and J gave up 1 base, with 10 bases separating them. The length of the CDR3 is 15 residues. Germline values: CDR1 SGDLS, CDR2 YYNGEE. The CDR3 coding sequence is TGTGCCAGCAGCGTAGACCCGGACAGGAACACTGAAGCTTTCTTT. It specifies CASSVDPDRNTEAFF.

The V and J genes are TRBV18 and TRBJ2-1; TRBD2 matches at 8 bases. The germline gives CDR1 KGHSH, CDR2 LQKENI. The J segment lost 6 bases and the V segment lost 1 base, leaving 5 bases of the junction unmatched. The CDR3 loop spans 15 amino acids. The DNA of the CDR3 is TGTGCCAGCTCACCACGAGCGGGAGTTAGCAATGAGCAGTTCTTC. Amino acids: CASSPRAGVSNEQFF.

This chain links TRBV29-1 with TRBJ2-1; D might be TRBD2 (6 bases). The CDR3 totals 12 residues. V gave up 4 bases and J gave up 6 bases, with 10 bases separating them. Germline assignment: CDR1 SQVTM and CDR2 ANQGSEA. The CDR3 loop is CSVANSGNEQFF. In DNA, the CDR3 is TGCAGCGTTGCCAATAGCGGCAATGAGCAGTTCTTC.

The V and J genes are TRBV2 and TRBJ2-1; 14 bases align to TRBD2. In germline, CDR1 is SNHLY, CDR2 FYNNEI. The length of the CDR3 is 16 residues. V lost 9 bases and J lost 4; bases outside the gene matches: 8. The chain's CDR3 is CASGGLAGATYNEQFF. The CDR3 DNA is TGTGCCAGTGGGGGACTAGCGGGAGCGACATACAATGAGCAGTTCTTC.

The chain recombines TRBV7-2 with TRBJ1-4; D call uncertain. CDR1 is SGHTA, CDR2 FQGNSA, per germline. V was pared by 0 bases and J by 3 bases, with 11 bases between. This CDR3 is 16 amino acids long. CDR3 in amino acids: CASSLATANPNEKLFF. CDR3 in DNA: TGTGCCAGCAGCTTAGCGACGGCTAATCCTAATGAAAAACTGTTTTTT.